Listed here are 11 T cell receptor beta chains from one sample, sequenced in a study of T cells in Graves' hyperthyroidism and ophthalmopathy. Regions amplified from RNA transcripts were the TCR beta CDR3 regions. The TCR CDR3 first-round RT-PCR relied on the HTBI primer set. TCRdb fed the multiplex PCR reads into MiXCR, producing one record per CDR3 protein. This sample carries 250,000 to 400,000 distinct CDR3 sequences, roughly an eighth of them seen once, and the ten largest clones take approximately 35%. The sequenced sample was blood. The origin of the receptors is a woman aged 35 to 49 with Graves' ophthalmopathy.

This sequence joins TRBV19 and TRBJ1-1; 7 bases line up with TRBD1. The length of the CDR3 is 13 residues. Germline values: CDR1 LNHDA, CDR2 SQIVND (reference sequence). V was clipped by 10 bases and J by 1 base; unmatched bases: 6. CDR3 protein: CATTGTANTEAFF. The CDR3 DNA is TGTGCCACCACCGGGACAGCGAACACTGAAGCTTTCTTT.

This clonotype has a count of ten or more. The chain recombines TRBV6-1 with TRBJ2-5, with a tentative D call TRBD2 (5 bases). Trimming removed 3 bases from V and 8 bases from J, with 10 bases in between. Germline assignment: CDR1 MNHNS and CDR2 SASEGT. The CDR3 is 12 amino acids. The CDR3 protein is CASSESGITQYF. The DNA for the CDR3 is TGTGCCAGCAGTGAGTCGGGGATCACCCAGTACTTC.

Ten or more counts support this clonotype. The chain employs TRBV28 and TRBJ2-6; D is ambiguous. Trimming stripped 3 bases from V and 0 bases from J, with 6 bases between. There are 15 residues in the CDR3. The germline CDR1 and CDR2 sequences are MDHEN and SYDVKM. The CDR3 reads CASSFYSSGANVLTF. CDR3 coding DNA: TGTGCCAGCAGTTTCTACAGCTCTGGGGCCAACGTCCTGACTTTC.

This sequence joins TRBV5-4 and TRBJ2-1; D is perhaps TRBD1 or TRBD2 (5 bases each). Trimming took 4 bases from V and 5 from J, leaving 16 bases between them. Germline V lookup: CDR1 SGHNT, CDR2 YYREEE (reference sequence). The CDR3 contains 15 residues. The CDR3 sequence is CASSPGTLYNNEQFF. The CDR3 coding sequence is TGTGCCAGCAGCCCCGGGACCCTATACAACAATGAGCAGTTCTTC. Filled out from reference TRBV5-4 and TRBJ2-1, the complete variable domain reads ETGVTQSPTHLIKTRGQQVTLRCSSQSGHNTVSWYQQALGQGPQFIFQYYREEENGRGNFPPRFSGLQFPNYSSELNVNALELDDSALYLCASSPGTLYNNEQFFGPGTRLTVL.

This clonotype came up many times. The chain employs TRBV25-1 and TRBJ2-7, with D possibly matching TRBD1 (6 bases). The CDR3 contains 15 residues. The germline V and J ends were trimmed by 4 bases and 0 bases, with 13 bases remaining between them. The germline V gene encodes CDR1 MGHDK and CDR2 SYGVNS. Here the CDR3 reads CASSAPQGSSYEQYF. CDR3 DNA: TGTGCCAGCAGTGCACCCCAGGGGTCCTCCTACGAGCAGTACTTC.

On this clonotype itself: A much larger clone is a single base away; this may be a read error. This chain uses TRBV24-1 with TRBJ1-2; D is unresolved. Germline V gives CDR1 KGHDR, CDR2 SFDVKD. V was pared by 5 bases and J by 7 bases, with 10 bases between. The CDR3 totals 12 residues. The CDR3 is CATSGDRFGYTF. The CDR3, as DNA: TGTGCCACCAGTGGTGATAGGTTTGGCTACACCTTC.

This clonotype has a handful of counts. The chain joins TRBV4-1 to TRBJ2-1, with a tentative D call TRBD2 (6 bases). The CDR3 has 18 residues. CDR1 is MGHRA, CDR2 YSYEKL, per germline. V was pared by 0 bases and J by 7 bases, with 22 bases between. The CDR3 loop is CASSQELAVLALRNEQFF. CDR3 bases: TGCGCCAGCAGCCAAGAGTTAGCGGTTCTAGCACTGCGGAATGAGCAGTTCTTC.

This clonotype has just a few counts. The CDR3 ends on some other residue instead of the conserved phenylalanine or tryptophan, so this is likely a read error. V and J are TRBV10-3 and TRBJ2-7; 9 bases align to TRBD1. In germline, CDR1 is ENHRY, CDR2 SYGVKD. The V segment lost 6 bases and the J segment 5 bases; nucleotides outside the gene matches: 8. This CDR3 is built from 14 residues. CDR3 residues: CAIRTGTGNNEQYL. The DNA for the CDR3 is TGTGCCATCAGGACCGGGACAGGGAACAACGAGCAGTACCTC.

This clonotype was counted ten times or more. The rearrangement links TRBV9 to TRBJ1-6; weak D call: TRBD1 (6 bases). The CDR3 has 15 residues. Trimming took off 0 bases at V and 6 bases at J, with 10 bases between the two ends. From germline, CDR1 is SGDLS and CDR2 YYNGEE. CDR3 nucleotide sequence: TGTGCCAGCAGCGTAGCCCCCAGGGGTAATTCACCCCTCCACTTT. Amino acids: CASSVAPRGNSPLHF.

This rearrangement joins TRBV20-1 to TRBJ2-5; 8 nucleotides line up with TRBD2. The CDR3 runs 16 residues. The germline V gene encodes CDR1 DFQATT and CDR2 SNEGSKA (reference sequence). Trimming at V came to 6 bases and at J to 2 bases, leaving 14 bases not matched to a gene. The CDR3 loop is CSANFAGTRTQETQYF. In nucleotides, the CDR3 is TGCAGTGCAAACTTCGCCGGGACTAGGACTCAAGAGACCCAGTACTTC.

The chain carries TRBV3-1 and TRBJ1-2; a weak D match, TRBD1 (5 bases). The CDR3 consists of 13 residues. V lost 2 bases and J 4 bases, leaving 8 bases between the germline ends. Germline lookup yields CDR1 LGHDT and CDR2 YNNKEL (reference sequence). DNA for the CDR3: TGTGCCAGCAGCCAATCACAGGCCTATGGCTACACCTTC. Its protein is CASSQSQAYGYTF.